This T cell receptor (beta chain) was sequenced during a study of shared clonotypes between healthy human individuals. Study-level results: Non-shared clonotypes showed lower generation probabilities than clonotypes common to all four donors. Naive subsets usually exceeded memory subsets in estimated richness. An anticipated effect of sequencing depth on clonotype sharing among donors was recognized.

Negatively enriched CD4+ T cells were divided by CD45RA into naive and memory. Repertoires were generated with immunoSEQ multiplex PCR, while TCRdb's copy carries only in-frame clones and drops some. The sample shows 2 million to 2.5 million clones, roughly 93% of them seen only once. Comments on this clone: Its target is not known. Other DNA sequences in this sample translate to the same CDR3.

This CDR3 has 13 amino acids. V was clipped by 3 bases and J by 2 bases, with 6 bases between them. The germline V gene encodes CDR1 SGHRS and CDR2 YFSETQ. The chain is built from TRBV5-1 and TRBJ1-5; D remains ambiguous. Sequencing used naive CD4+ T cells from PBMCs. Subset here: CD45RA+ positively selected. This receptor was taken from a man younger than 30 in good health. Some clones in this sample may be carry-over from other donors' samples. CDR3 region: CASSSGGNQPQHF. CDR3 DNA: TGCGCCAGCAGCTCCGGTGGCAATCAGCCCCAGCATTTT.